The 32 T cell receptor beta chains given below trace back to one sample, sequenced in a study of T cells in Graves' hyperthyroidism and ophthalmopathy. Amplification targeted TCR beta CDR3 regions from RNA transcripts. TCR CDR3 underwent first-round RT-PCR with the HTBI primer set. TCRdb independently ran MiXCR on the multiplex PCR reads; one entry per CDR3 protein. Among a few hundred thousand distinct CDR3 sequences listed, over 12% were seen once. The sample consisted of blood. Receptors were obtained from a woman between 45 and 65 years old with Graves' hyperthyroidism that later progressed to Graves' ophthalmopathy.

This clonotype was counted many times. J is TRBJ2-7 and V is TRBV6-1; 11 bases map to TRBD2. The germline V gene has CDR1 MNHNS and CDR2 SASEGT. The CDR3 totals 14 residues. V shed 10 bases and J 3 bases; nucleotides not matched to a gene: 8. The CDR3 nucleotides read TGTGCCACCTCCTGGGGGACTAGCGGCTACGAGCAGTACTTC. This encodes CATSWGTSGYEQYF.

This clonotype was seen at least ten times. V usage is TRBV2 and J usage is TRBJ1-3; D unresolved. V dropped 3 bases and J dropped 4 bases, with 7 bases sitting between them. The CDR3 sequence is 13 residues long. Germline loops: CDR1 SNHLY, CDR2 FYNNEI. The DNA for the CDR3 is TGTGCCAGCAGTGACAACTACGGAAACACCATATATTTT. Translation gives CASSDNYGNTIYF.

The table lists this clonotype with many counts. The J gene is TRBJ2-7, the V gene TRBV20-1, with D possibly being TRBD1 (6 bases). The CDR3 length is 13 residues. V lost 5 bases and J 4 bases, leaving 15 bases between the germline ends. CDR1 and CDR2 (germline): DFQATT, SNEGSKA (reference sequence). DNA of the CDR3: TGCAGTGCTTCACAGGGAATCGCGTACGAGCAGTACTTC. This sequence encodes CSASQGIAYEQYF.

This clonotype was counted many times. The V call is TRBV18, the J call TRBJ1-2; D ambiguous. The CDR3 runs to 14 residues. Germline loops: CDR1 KGHSH, CDR2 LQKENI. The V gene lost 3 bases and the J gene lost 1 base, with 9 bases spanning the gap. CDR3 residues: CASSPDVYNYGYTF. The CDR3 DNA reads TGTGCCAGCTCACCCGATGTCTATAACTATGGCTACACCTTC.

In its sample, this clonotype was seen a few times. V usage is TRBV5-4 and J usage is TRBJ2-3; a possible D gene is TRBD2 (6 bases). This CDR3 is built from 17 residues. The V gene's germline CDR1 is SGHNT and CDR2 YYREEE (reference sequence). With 4 bases removed from V and 5 bases from J, the gap between germline ends came to 23 bases. The CDR3 region is CASSPGTGGKPGDTQYF. The CDR3 nucleotides read TGTGCCAGCAGCCCTGGGACTGGCGGGAAACCGGGAGATACGCAGTATTTT.

This clonotype was observed a handful of times. The chain carries TRBV9 and TRBJ2-1; D is undetermined. The CDR3 loop spans 11 amino acids. Trimming shortened V by 4 bases and J by 7 bases, and 6 bases separated the two germline ends. From germline, CDR1 is SGDLS and CDR2 YYNGEE. The CDR3 reads CASSPLNEQFF. The CDR3 DNA sequence: TGTGCCAGCAGCCCTCTAAATGAGCAGTTCTTC.

This clonotype has a count of ten or more. V and J are TRBV20-1 and TRBJ1-5; TRBD1 is a possible D gene (5 bases). The length of the CDR3 is 16 residues. The germline CDR1 and CDR2 sequences are DFQATT and SNEGSKA (reference sequence). V dropped 5 bases and J dropped 9 bases, with 26 bases sitting between them. CDR3 region: CSASGTVTSPRRPQHF. The CDR3 DNA sequence: TGCAGTGCTTCCGGGACGGTCACCTCACCAAGGCGGCCCCAGCATTTT.

The chain joins TRBV2 to TRBJ1-2; D gene unclear. V was clipped by 8 bases and J by 5 bases, with 15 bases between them. CDR1 is SNHLY and CDR2 is FYNNEI in the germline V gene. This CDR3 region has 13 residues. The CDR3 here is CASAVLQIYGYTF. CDR3 DNA sequence: TGTGCCAGCGCGGTCCTACAAATTTATGGCTACACCTTC.

This clonotype appeared many times. The chain uses TRBV27 and TRBJ2-1; TRBD2 agrees at 8 bases. J gave up 9 bases and V 4 bases, and 14 bases lay outside the gene matches. The CDR3 totals 16 residues. Germline assignment: CDR1 MNHEY and CDR2 SMNVEV (reference sequence). As DNA, the CDR3 is TGTGCCAGCAGTTCAACGACCGGGACTAGACGATTTGAGCAGTTCTTC. It specifies CASSSTTGTRRFEQFF.

In its sample, this clonotype was seen many times. The genes are TRBV24-1 and TRBJ2-6; D is unclear. CDR1 and CDR2 from the germline V gene are KGHDR and SFDVKD. This CDR3 contains 10 residues. This CDR3 is CAAGANVLTF. The CDR3 DNA follows: TGTGCGGCTGGGGCCAACGTCCTGACTTTC.

V and J are TRBV5-5 and TRBJ2-2; 7 bases line up with TRBD1. Trimming at V came to 4 bases and at J to 1 base, leaving 4 bases not matched to a gene. CDR1 is SGHKS, CDR2 YYEKEE, per germline (reference sequence). The CDR3 consists of 15 residues. DNA for the CDR3: TGTGCCAGCAGCCTCTGGACAGGGAACACCGGGGAGCTGTTTTTT. It specifies CASSLWTGNTGELFF.

This clonotype has ten or more counts. V and J are TRBV5-4 and TRBJ1-1, with a possible D match to TRBD1 (6 bases). Germline CDR1 SGHNT, CDR2 YYREEE (reference sequence). The CDR3 consists of 14 residues. Between the trimmed V and J ends, which lost 7 bases and 4 bases, there was a span of 17 bases. The CDR3 protein is CASLLQGISTEAFF. The CDR3 nucleotides are TGTGCCAGCCTCCTCCAGGGGATTAGCACTGAAGCTTTCTTT.

This clonotype was seen many times. The chain couples TRBV13 to TRBJ1-5; 7 bases match TRBD1. Trimming removed 1 base from V and 0 bases from J; junction bases left unmatched: 0. The CDR3 runs 15 residues. From germline, CDR1 is PRHDT and CDR2 FYEKMQ (reference sequence). As DNA, the CDR3 is TGTGCCAGCAGCTTAGACAGGGGTAGCAATCAGCCCCAGCATTTT. It codes for CASSLDRGSNQPQHF.

Many counts were recorded for this clonotype. The rearrangement joins TRBV7-3 to TRBJ1-1, with 10 positions matching TRBD1. The V segment lost 5 bases and the J segment 1 base; nucleotides outside the gene matches: 7. Germline V gene lookup returns CDR1 SGHTA and CDR2 FQGTGA. The CDR3 has 16 amino acids. DNA for the CDR3: TGTGCCAGCAGCCGACAGGGGGCCCTAACGAACACTGAAGCTTTCTTT. It translates to CASSRQGALTNTEAFF.

This clonotype was observed many times. The rearrangement links TRBV30 to TRBJ1-3; D is ambiguous. This CDR3 comprises 15 residues. Trimming pared 2 bases from V and 2 bases from J, leaving 13 bases between. Germline V CDR1 and CDR2: GTSNPN, SVGIG (reference sequence). DNA for the CDR3: TGTGCCTGGAGTTCATATGTCGCCGCTGGAAACACCATATATTTT. This sequence encodes CAWSSYVAAGNTIYF. The full variable domain, its missing parts supplied by reference TRBV30 and TRBJ1-3, is SQTIHQWPATLVQPVGSPLSLECTVEGTSNPNLYWYRQAAGRGLQLLFYSVGIGQISSEVPQNLSASRPQDRQFILSSKKLLLSDSGFYLCAWSSYVAAGNTIYFGEGSWLTVV.

In its sample, this clonotype was seen many times. The chain has TRBV20-1 and TRBJ1-1; D might be TRBD1 (5 bases). Trimming took off 0 bases at V and 4 bases at J, with 9 bases between the two ends. CDR3 size: 13 residues. Germline-derived CDR1 and CDR2 are DFQATT and SNEGSKA (reference sequence). For the CDR3, the DNA is TGCAGTGCTAGAGAGGCCAGGGCCACTGAAGCTTTCTTT. It encodes CSAREARATEAFF.

Only a few counts were recorded for this clonotype. Possible read error: a much larger clone is one base away. This chain uses TRBV5-1 with TRBJ2-1; TRBD1 matches at 10 bases. Per germline, CDR1 SGHRS and CDR2 YFSETQ. This CDR3 is 15 amino acids long. The CDR3 protein is CASSLIGQGGNEQLF. As DNA, the CDR3 is TGCGCCAGCAGTCTAATAGGACAGGGGGGCAATGAGCAGCTCTTC. Full variable domain (missing parts from reference TRBV5-1 and TRBJ2-1): KAGVTQTPRYLIKTRGQQVTLSCSPISGHRSVSWYQQTPGQGLQFLFEYFSETQRNKGNFPGRFSGRQFSNSRSEMNVSTLELGDSALYLCASSLIGQGGNEQLFGPGTRLTVL.

The sample holds many counts of this clonotype. The chain joins TRBV28 to TRBJ2-7, with TRBD1 identical over 7 bases. After removal of 3 bases from V and 2 bases from J, the junction contained 10 bases not matched to a gene. CDR1 is MDHEN, CDR2 SYDVKM, per germline. The CDR3 runs to 16 residues. The CDR3: CASSFHLRGTTYEQYF. The CDR3 DNA follows: TGTGCCAGCAGTTTTCATCTCAGGGGGACGACCTACGAGCAGTACTTC.

This clonotype has at least ten counts. This chain uses TRBV5-1 with TRBJ1-1; D not resolved. V lost 0 bases to trimming and J lost 1 base, with 10 bases between them. The CDR3 contains 15 residues. Germline V gives CDR1 SGHRS, CDR2 YFSETQ. The CDR3 sequence is CASSLARVGNTEAFF. CDR3 nucleotides: TGCGCCAGCAGCTTGGCTCGGGTGGGGAACACTGAAGCTTTCTTT.

This clonotype appeared many times. This chain connects TRBV20-1 to TRBJ2-5; 8 bases line up with TRBD1. CDR3 length: 12 residues. Germline V gene data show CDR1 as DFQATT and CDR2 as SNEGSKA (reference sequence). Losses at the gene ends were 5 bases for V and 5 bases for J; bases not matched to a gene: 4. This CDR3 is CSASGGRETQYF. The CDR3 coding sequence is TGCAGTGCTTCAGGGGGCAGGGAGACCCAGTACTTC.

This chain connects TRBV7-6 to TRBJ2-1; D is perhaps TRBD1 (6 bases). The CDR3 covers 14 residues. The ends were cut back, 3 bases at V and 6 bases at J, with 12 bases in the middle. Per germline, CDR1 SGHVS and CDR2 FNYEAQ. The CDR3: CASSFRGVGNEQFF. In DNA form, the CDR3 reads TGTGCCAGCAGCTTCAGGGGAGTTGGCAATGAGCAGTTCTTC.

This clonotype has ten or more counts. The V gene is TRBV5-1, the J gene TRBJ1-1; possible D gene TRBD1, 5 bases. V lost 0 bases to trimming and J lost 4 bases, with 10 bases between them. Germline V CDR1 and CDR2: SGHRS, YFSETQ. The CDR3 sequence is 14 residues long. CDR3 sequence: CASSLETEGTEAFF. CDR3 in DNA: TGCGCCAGCAGCTTGGAGACAGAGGGCACTGAAGCTTTCTTT.

This clonotype has a count of ten or more. The chain uses TRBV11-2 and TRBJ2-7; D may match TRBD1 or TRBD2 (5 bases each). In germline, CDR1 is SGHAT, CDR2 FQNNGV. CDR3 length: 12 amino acids. V lost 5 bases and J lost 5, with 10 bases in between. CDR3 in amino acids: CASSAGRDEQYF. CDR3 nucleotide sequence: TGTGCCAGCAGCGCAGGGAGAGACGAGCAGTACTTC. Full variable domain (missing parts from reference TRBV11-2 and TRBJ2-7): EAGVAQSPRYKIIEKRQSVAFWCNPISGHATLYWYQQILGQGPKLLIQFQNNGVVDDSQLPKDRFSAERLKGVDSTLKIQPAKLEDSAVYLCASSAGRDEQYFGPGTRLTVT.

This clonotype was counted many times. This CDR3 is CSAHGQIQETQYF. Here the CDR3 DNA reads TGCAGTGCCCACGGACAGATCCAAGAGACCCAGTACTTC. J is TRBJ2-5 and V is TRBV20-1; tentatively, D is TRBD1 (6 bases). With 6 bases removed from V and 1 base from J, the gap between germline ends came to 12 bases. CDR1 and CDR2 from the germline V gene are DFQATT and SNEGSKA (reference sequence). The CDR3 is 13 amino acids.

This clonotype was observed at least ten times. The chain uses TRBV27 and TRBJ1-5; D uncertain. Germline loops: CDR1 MNHEY, CDR2 SMNVEV (reference sequence). The CDR3 loop spans 12 amino acids. The V gene lost 3 bases and the J gene lost 2 bases, with 2 bases spanning the gap. The chain's CDR3 is CASSFRNQPQHF. CDR3 nucleotides: TGTGCCAGCAGTTTTCGCAATCAGCCCCAGCATTTT.

This clonotype turned up a few times. The chain joins TRBV24-1 to TRBJ2-5, with a weak D call TRBD1 (6 bases). V was clipped by 5 bases and J by 4 bases, with 13 bases between them. Germline values: CDR1 KGHDR, CDR2 SFDVKD. This CDR3 spans 14 amino acids. CDR3 region: CATSVNRDRETQYF. DNA of the CDR3: TGTGCCACCAGTGTCAACAGGGATCGAGAGACCCAGTACTTC.

This clonotype was counted many times. V usage is TRBV28 and J usage is TRBJ1-2, with 9 bases identical to TRBD1. The CDR3 has 14 residues. Trimming took 10 bases from V and 3 from J; bases not matched to a gene: 9. Germline V CDR1 and CDR2: MDHEN, SYDVKM. The CDR3 sequence: CATRGTGWDYGYTF. As DNA, the CDR3 is TGTGCCACCAGAGGGACAGGGTGGGACTATGGCTACACCTTC.

In its sample, this clonotype was seen a few times. The V and J genes are TRBV7-6 and TRBJ1-6; possible D gene TRBD1, 6 bases. CDR3 length equals 14 residues. V lost 5 bases and J 8 bases, leaving 13 bases between the germline ends. Germline CDR1 SGHVS, CDR2 FNYEAQ. The CDR3 spells CASSAGTIYSPLHF. The CDR3 DNA follows: TGTGCCAGCAGCGCCGGGACAATATATTCACCCCTCCACTTT.

This clonotype was detected many times. DNA for the CDR3: TGTGCCAGCAAGCCCCCTTACGGGGGGCGAGGCACAGATACGCAGTATTTT. Protein: CASKPPYGGRGTDTQYF. The rearrangement uses TRBV27 and TRBJ2-3, with D possibly matching TRBD2 (7 bases). Trimming left V 7 bases short and J 1 base short, with 21 bases between. Germline CDR1 MNHEY, CDR2 SMNVEV (reference sequence). This CDR3 has 17 residues.

In its sample, this clonotype was seen a few times. CDR3 DNA: TGTGCCAGCAGTGGCCGGGACGGACACTCCTACGAGCAGTACTTC. Translation gives CASSGRDGHSYEQYF. The gene calls are TRBV28 and TRBJ2-7, with D tentatively TRBD1 or TRBD2 (5 bases each). Trimming removed 5 bases at V and 0 bases at J, with 14 bases between. Germline V lookup: CDR1 MDHEN, CDR2 SYDVKM. This CDR3 comprises 15 residues. Looking up the rest from reference TRBV28 and TRBJ2-7 gives the full variable domain: DVKVTQSSRYLVKRTGEKVFLECVQDMDHENMFWYRQDPGLGLRLIYFSYDVKMKEKGDIPEGYSVSREKKERFSLILESASTNQTSMYLCASSGRDGHSYEQYFGPGTRLTVT.

The table lists this clonotype with many counts. V is TRBV5-1 and J is TRBJ1-2, with D perhaps matching TRBD1 (6 bases). The germline V gene encodes CDR1 SGHRS and CDR2 YFSETQ. V lost 6 bases and J lost 0, with 21 bases in between. The CDR3 covers 17 residues. This CDR3 is CASTPRQAELANYGYTF. CDR3 DNA sequence: TGCGCCAGCACCCCTCGACAGGCCGAGTTAGCTAACTATGGCTACACCTTC.

The table lists this clonotype with many counts. V and J are TRBV28 and TRBJ1-1, with a weak D call TRBD1 (5 bases). Germline V gene sequence: CDR1 MDHEN, CDR2 SYDVKM. The CDR3 extends over 15 amino acids. V shed 4 bases and J shed 3 bases, with 15 bases lying between them. CDR3 bases: TGTGCCAGCAGTTCCCCAGGGACTCGGGACACTGAAGCTTTCTTT. As protein: CASSSPGTRDTEAFF.